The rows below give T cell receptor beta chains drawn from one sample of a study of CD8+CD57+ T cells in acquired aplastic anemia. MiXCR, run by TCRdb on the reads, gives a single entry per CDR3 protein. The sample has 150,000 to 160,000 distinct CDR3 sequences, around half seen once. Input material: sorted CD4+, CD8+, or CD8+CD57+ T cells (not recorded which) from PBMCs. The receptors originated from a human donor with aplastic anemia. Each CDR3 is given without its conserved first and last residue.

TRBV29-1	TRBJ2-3	SGGRAPDTQY
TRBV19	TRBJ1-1	ASSSPQGATEAF
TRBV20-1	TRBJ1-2	SAKTGSGYT
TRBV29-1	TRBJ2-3	SVERSGSGDTQY
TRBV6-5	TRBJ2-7	ASSYGGVPYEQY
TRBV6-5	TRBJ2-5	ASSYSGAGLAKETQY
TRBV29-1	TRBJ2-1	SIRNRVSYNEQF
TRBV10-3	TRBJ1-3	AISEWGSSGNTIY
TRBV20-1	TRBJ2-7	SGTGQGISYEQY
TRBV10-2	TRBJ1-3	ASRVGTFSGNTIY
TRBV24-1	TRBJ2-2	ATSDLRAGTPGELF
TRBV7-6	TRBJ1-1	ASSTLGREAF
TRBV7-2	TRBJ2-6	ASRPSGAGANVLT
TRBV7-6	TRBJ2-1	ASGAVSYNEQF
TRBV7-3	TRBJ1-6	ASSPSNDSPLH